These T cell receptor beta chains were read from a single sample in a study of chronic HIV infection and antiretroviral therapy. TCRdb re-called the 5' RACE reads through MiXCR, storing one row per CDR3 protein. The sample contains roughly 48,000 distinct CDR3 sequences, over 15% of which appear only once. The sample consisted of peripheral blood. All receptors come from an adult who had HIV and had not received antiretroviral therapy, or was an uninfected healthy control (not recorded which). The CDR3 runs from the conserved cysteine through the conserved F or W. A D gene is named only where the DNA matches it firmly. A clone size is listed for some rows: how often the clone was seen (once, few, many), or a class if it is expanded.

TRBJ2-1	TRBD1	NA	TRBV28	CASSTTGTGFYNEQFF	TGTGCCAGCAGCACGACCGGGACAGGATTCTACAATGAGCAGTTCTTC
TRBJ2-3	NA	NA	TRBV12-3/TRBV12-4	CASSPYIDTQYF	TGTGCCAGCAGTCCATATATAGATACGCAGTATTTT
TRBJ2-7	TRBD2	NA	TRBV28	CASSLTSVYEQYF	TGTGCCAGCAGCCTGACTAGCGTCTACGAGCAGTACTTC
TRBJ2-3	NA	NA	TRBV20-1	CSANRGYTDTQYF	TGCAGTGCCAACCGGGGCTACACAGATACGCAGTATTTT
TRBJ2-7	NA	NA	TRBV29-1	CSVGVGVGNYEQYF	TGCAGCGTTGGGGTGGGCGTAGGTAACTACGAGCAGTACTTC
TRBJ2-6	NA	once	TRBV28	CASTKGLPLGANVLTF	TGTGCCAGCACAAAGGGACTCCCGCTGGGGGCCAACGTCCTGACTTTC
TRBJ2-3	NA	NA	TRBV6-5	CASSIRVRSTDTQYF	TGTGCCAGCAGCATCAGGGTGAGGAGCACAGATACGCAGTATTTT
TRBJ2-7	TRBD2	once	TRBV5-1	CASSFVASGRSEQYF	TGCGCCAGCAGCTTTGTAGCTAGCGGGAGAAGCGAGCAGTACTTC
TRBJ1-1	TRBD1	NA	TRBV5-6	CASSVRDRGYEAFF	TGTGCCAGCAGCGTCCGGGACAGGGGCTATGAAGCTTTCTTT
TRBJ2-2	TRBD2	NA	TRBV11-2	CASSTIEGGLTAGELFF	TGTGCCAGCAGCACGATAGAGGGAGGGTTAACTGCCGGGGAGCTGTTTTTT
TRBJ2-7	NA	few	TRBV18	CASSPPMTESSYEQYF	TGTGCCAGCTCACCACCCATGACAGAGAGCTCCTACGAGCAGTACTTC
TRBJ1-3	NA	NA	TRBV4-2	CASSQDRFGNTIYF	TGTGCCAGCAGCCAAGACAGGTTCGGAAACACCATATATTTT
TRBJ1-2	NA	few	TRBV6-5	CASAMGAGQGYTF	TGTGCCAGCGCTATGGGGGCGGGACAAGGCTACACCTTC
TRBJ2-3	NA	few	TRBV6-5	CASSPRWRTDTQYF	TGTGCCAGCAGCCCCCGCTGGCGGACAGATACGCAGTATTTT
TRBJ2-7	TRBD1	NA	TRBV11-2	CASSLPRDRGYEQYF	TGTGCCAGCAGCTTACCCCGGGACAGAGGCTACGAGCAGTACTTC
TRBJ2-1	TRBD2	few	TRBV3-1	CASTPWALSGRTNEQFF	TGTGCCAGCACACCCTGGGCACTAAGCGGGAGGACTAATGAGCAGTTCTTC
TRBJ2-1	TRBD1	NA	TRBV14	CASSLNRGPYNEQFF	TGTGCCAGCAGCCTCAACAGGGGCCCCTACAATGAGCAGTTCTTC
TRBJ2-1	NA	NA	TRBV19	CASSTLLGQAGNEQFF	TGTGCCAGTAGTACCCTCCTCGGACAGGCGGGAAATGAGCAGTTCTTC
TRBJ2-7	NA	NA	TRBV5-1	CASSHQGGEQYF	TGCGCCAGCAGCCATCAGGGAGGCGAGCAGTACTTC
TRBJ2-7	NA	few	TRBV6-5	CASSLPPGISQTGQYF	TGTGCCAGCAGCCTCCCCCCGGGCATCTCACAGACCGGGCAGTACTTC
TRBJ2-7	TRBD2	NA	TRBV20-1	CSVGTSGRSSYEQYF	TGCAGTGTAGGGACTAGCGGGAGGAGCTCCTACGAGCAGTACTTC
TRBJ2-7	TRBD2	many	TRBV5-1	CASSLALGGEQYF	TGCGCCAGCAGCTTGGCCCTGGGGGGGGAGCAGTACTTC
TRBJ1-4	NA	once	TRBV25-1	CASSEYAPREKLFF	TGTGCCAGCAGTGAATATGCGCCCCGCGAAAAACTGTTTTTT
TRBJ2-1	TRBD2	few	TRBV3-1	CAPPPLAGAGEQFF	TGTGCCCCCCCCCCACTAGCGGGAGCAGGTGAGCAGTTCTTC
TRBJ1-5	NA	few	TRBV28	CASTTVPSNQPQHF	TGTGCCAGCACCACCGTCCCGTCCAATCAGCCCCAGCATTTT
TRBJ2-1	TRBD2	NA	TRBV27	CASSLGLAGGSTFKRQFF	TGTGCCAGCAGTTTGGGACTAGCGGGAGGGTCGACCTTCAAGAGGCAGTTCTTC
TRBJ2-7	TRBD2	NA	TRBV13	CASRRAGGIYEQYF	TGTGCCAGCCGACGAGCGGGGGGAATATACGAGCAGTACTTC
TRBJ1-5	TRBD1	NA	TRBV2	CASSERQGAFNQPQHF	TGTGCCAGCAGTGAAAGGCAGGGGGCCTTCAATCAGCCCCAGCATTTT
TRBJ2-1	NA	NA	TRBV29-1	CSANRGYNEQFF	TGCAGCGCCAACCGGGGATACAATGAGCAGTTCTTC
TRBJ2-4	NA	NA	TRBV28	CASSLKEAKNIQYF	TGTGCCAGCAGTTTGAAGGAGGCCAAAAACATTCAGTACTTC
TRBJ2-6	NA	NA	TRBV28	CASSPLGLNSGANVLTF	TGTGCCAGCAGTCCACTGGGACTCAACTCTGGGGCCAACGTCCTGACTTTC
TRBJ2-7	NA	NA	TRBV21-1	CASSKADTSYEQYF	TGTGCCAGCAGCAAAGCCGACACCTCCTACGAGCAGTACTTC
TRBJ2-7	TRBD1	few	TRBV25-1	CASSESGTGGYEQYF	TGTGCCAGCAGTGAATCCGGGACAGGGGGCTACGAGCAGTACTTC
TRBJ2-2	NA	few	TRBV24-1	CATSEWGPANTGELFF	TGTGCCACCAGTGAATGGGGCCCCGCGAACACCGGGGAGCTGTTTTTT
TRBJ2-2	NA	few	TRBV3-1	CASSQGVGTGELFF	TGTGCCAGCAGCCAGGGGGTGGGCACCGGGGAGCTGTTTTTT
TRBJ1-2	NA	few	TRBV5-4	CATSGAAGLGGYTF	TGTGCCACCTCGGGGGCGGCAGGCCTAGGTGGCTACACCTTC
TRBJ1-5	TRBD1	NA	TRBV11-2	CASSPGGDRGNQPQHF	TGTGCCAGCAGCCCTGGAGGAGACAGGGGAAATCAGCCCCAGCATTTT
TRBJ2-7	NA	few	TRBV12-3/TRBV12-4	CASTLLGGSYEQYF	TGTGCCAGCACCCTCCTGGGGGGTTCCTACGAGCAGTACTTC
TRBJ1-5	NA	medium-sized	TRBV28	CASSLMAGGQPQHF	TGTGCCAGCAGCCTGATGGCGGGAGGTCAGCCCCAGCATTTT
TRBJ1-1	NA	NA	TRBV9	CASSVTGNTEAFF	TGTGCCAGCAGCGTTACAGGGAACACTGAAGCTTTCTTT
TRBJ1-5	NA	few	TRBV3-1	CASSQGTGDPQHF	TGTGCCAGCAGCCAAGGAACGGGGGATCCCCAGCATTTT
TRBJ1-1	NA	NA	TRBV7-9	CASSSSSGAEAFF	TGTGCCAGCAGCTCCTCCTCAGGGGCTGAAGCTTTCTTT
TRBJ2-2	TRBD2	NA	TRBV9	CASSGSSVAGNTGELFF	TGTGCCAGCAGCGGCTCCTCCGTAGCGGGTAACACCGGGGAGCTGTTTTTT
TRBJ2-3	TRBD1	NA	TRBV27	CASSPGQGWDTQYF	TGTGCCAGCAGCCCGGGACAGGGTTGGGATACGCAGTATTTT
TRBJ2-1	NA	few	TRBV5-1	CASSLQGWREQFF	TGCGCCAGCAGCTTACAGGGTTGGAGGGAGCAGTTCTTC
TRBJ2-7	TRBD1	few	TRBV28	CASRRDRGGYEQYF	TGTGCCAGCAGGCGGGACAGGGGTGGGTACGAGCAGTACTTC
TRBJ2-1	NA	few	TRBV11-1	CASSLGRGEQFF	TGTGCCAGCAGCTTAGGCAGGGGCGAGCAGTTCTTC
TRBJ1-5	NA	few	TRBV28	CASSLSGGIQPQHF	TGTGCCAGCAGTTTGAGCGGGGGCATTCAGCCCCAGCATTTT
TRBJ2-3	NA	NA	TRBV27	CASSLGGPYSTDTQYF	TGTGCCAGCAGTTTAGGGGGGCCCTACAGCACAGATACGCAGTATTTT
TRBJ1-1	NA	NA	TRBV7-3	CASRLIRGLNTEAFF	TGTGCCAGCAGACTAATCAGGGGACTGAACACTGAAGCTTTCTTT
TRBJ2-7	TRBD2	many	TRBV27	CASTGLAGGLYEQYF	TGTGCCAGCACGGGGCTAGCGGGAGGGCTGTACGAGCAGTACTTC